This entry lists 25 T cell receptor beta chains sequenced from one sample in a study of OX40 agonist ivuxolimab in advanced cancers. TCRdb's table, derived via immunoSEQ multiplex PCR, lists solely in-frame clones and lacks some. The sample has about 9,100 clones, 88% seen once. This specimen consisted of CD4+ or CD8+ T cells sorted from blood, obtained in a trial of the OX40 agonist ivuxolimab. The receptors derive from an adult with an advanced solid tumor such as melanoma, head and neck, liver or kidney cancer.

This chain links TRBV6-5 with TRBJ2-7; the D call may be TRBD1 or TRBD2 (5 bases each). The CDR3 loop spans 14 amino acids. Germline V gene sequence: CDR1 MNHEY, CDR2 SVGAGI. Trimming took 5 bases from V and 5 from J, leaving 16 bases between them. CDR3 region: CASSPLEGPNEQYF. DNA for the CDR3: TGTGCCAGCAGTCCCTTAGAGGGGCCGAACGAGCAGTACTTC.

DNA of the CDR3: TGTGCCAGCAGCTTAGGGTGGGGAGATGAAAAACTGTTTTTT. It codes for CASSLGWGDEKLFF. The rearrangement joins TRBV11-2 to TRBJ1-4; the D is unclear. The germline V and J ends were trimmed by 1 base and 6 bases, with 9 bases remaining between them. The CDR3 runs to 14 residues. From germline, CDR1 is SGHAT and CDR2 FQNNGV.

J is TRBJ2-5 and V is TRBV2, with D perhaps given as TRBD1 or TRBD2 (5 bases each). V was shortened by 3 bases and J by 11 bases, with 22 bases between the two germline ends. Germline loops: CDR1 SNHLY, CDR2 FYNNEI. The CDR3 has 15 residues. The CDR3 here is CASSDGRVLPGEQYF. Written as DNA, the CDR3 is TGTGCCAGCAGTGACGGCAGGGTTCTTCCTGGGGAGCAGTACTTC.

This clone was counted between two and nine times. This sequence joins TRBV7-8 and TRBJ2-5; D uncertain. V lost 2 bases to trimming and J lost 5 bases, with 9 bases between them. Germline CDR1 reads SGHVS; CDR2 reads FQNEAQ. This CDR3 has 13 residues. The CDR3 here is CASSLLGPETQYF. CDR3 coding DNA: TGTGCCAGCAGCTTACTAGGTCCGGAGACCCAGTACTTC. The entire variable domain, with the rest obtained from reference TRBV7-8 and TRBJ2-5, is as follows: GAGVSQSPRYKVAKRGQDVALRCDPISGHVSLFWYQQALGQGPEFLTYFQNEAQLDKSGLPSDRFFAERPEGSVSTLKIQRTQQEDSAVYLCASSLLGPETQYFGPGTRLLVL.

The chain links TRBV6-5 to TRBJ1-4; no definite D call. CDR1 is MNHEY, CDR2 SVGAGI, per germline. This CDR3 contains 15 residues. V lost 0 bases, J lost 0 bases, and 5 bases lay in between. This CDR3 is CASSYSEATNEKLFF. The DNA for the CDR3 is TGTGCCAGCAGTTACTCGGAAGCAACTAATGAAAAACTGTTTTTT.

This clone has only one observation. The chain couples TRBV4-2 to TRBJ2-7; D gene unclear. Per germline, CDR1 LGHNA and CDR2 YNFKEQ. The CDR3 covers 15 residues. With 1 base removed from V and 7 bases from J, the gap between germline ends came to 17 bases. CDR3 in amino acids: CASSQGVPMGLEQYF. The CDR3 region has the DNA TGTGCCAGCAGCCAAGGGGTACCAATGGGGTTGGAGCAGTACTTC.

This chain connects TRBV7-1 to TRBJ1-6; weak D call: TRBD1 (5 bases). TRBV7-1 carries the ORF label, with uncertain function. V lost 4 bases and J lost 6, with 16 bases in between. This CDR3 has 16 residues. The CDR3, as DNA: TGTGCCAGCAGCTTAAGGTTCGGGGCTCGTAATTCACCCCTCCACTTT. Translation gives CASSLRFGARNSPLHF.

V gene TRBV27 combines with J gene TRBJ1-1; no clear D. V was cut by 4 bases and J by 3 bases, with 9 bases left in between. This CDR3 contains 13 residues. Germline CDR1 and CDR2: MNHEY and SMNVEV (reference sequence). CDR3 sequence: CASSSVADTEAFF. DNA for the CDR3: TGTGCCAGCAGTTCGGTCGCGGACACTGAAGCTTTCTTT.

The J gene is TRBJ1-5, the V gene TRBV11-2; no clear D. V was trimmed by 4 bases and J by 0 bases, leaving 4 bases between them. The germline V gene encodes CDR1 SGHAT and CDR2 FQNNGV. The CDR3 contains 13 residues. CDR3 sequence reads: CASSSYSNQPQHF. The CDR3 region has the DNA TGTGCCAGCAGCTCGTATAGCAATCAGCCCCAGCATTTT.

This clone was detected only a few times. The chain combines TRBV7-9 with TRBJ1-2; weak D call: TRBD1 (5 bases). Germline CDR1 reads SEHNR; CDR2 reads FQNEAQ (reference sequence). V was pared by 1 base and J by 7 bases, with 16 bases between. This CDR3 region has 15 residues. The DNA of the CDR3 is TGTGCCAGCAGCTTAGATTGGGGGGTACTATCTGGCTACACCTTC. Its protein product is CASSLDWGVLSGYTF.

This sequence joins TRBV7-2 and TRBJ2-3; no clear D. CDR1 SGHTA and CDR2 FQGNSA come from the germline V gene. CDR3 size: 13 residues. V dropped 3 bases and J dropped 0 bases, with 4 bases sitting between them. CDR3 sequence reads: CASSLGSTDTQYF. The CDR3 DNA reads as TGTGCCAGCAGCTTGGGTAGCACAGATACGCAGTATTTT. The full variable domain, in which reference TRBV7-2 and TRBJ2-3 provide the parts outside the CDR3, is GAGVSQSPSNKVTEKGKDVELRCDPISGHTALYWYRQSLGQGLEFLIYFQGNSAPDKSGLPSDRFSAERTGGSVSTLTIQRTQQEDSAVYLCASSLGSTDTQYFGPGTRLTVL.

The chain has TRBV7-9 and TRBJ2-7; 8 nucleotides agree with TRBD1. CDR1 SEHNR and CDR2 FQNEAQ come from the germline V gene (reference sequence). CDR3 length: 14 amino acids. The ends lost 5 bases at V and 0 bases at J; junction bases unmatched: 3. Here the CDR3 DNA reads TGTGCCAGCAGCCCGGACAGGGTCTCCTACGAGCAGTACTTC. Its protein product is CASSPDRVSYEQYF.

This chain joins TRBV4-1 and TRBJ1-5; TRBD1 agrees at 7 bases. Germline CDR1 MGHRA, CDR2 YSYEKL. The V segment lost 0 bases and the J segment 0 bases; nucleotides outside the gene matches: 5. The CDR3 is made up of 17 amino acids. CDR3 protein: CASSQDSGQASNQPQHF. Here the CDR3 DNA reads TGCGCCAGCAGCCAAGATTCCGGACAGGCTAGCAATCAGCCCCAGCATTTT.

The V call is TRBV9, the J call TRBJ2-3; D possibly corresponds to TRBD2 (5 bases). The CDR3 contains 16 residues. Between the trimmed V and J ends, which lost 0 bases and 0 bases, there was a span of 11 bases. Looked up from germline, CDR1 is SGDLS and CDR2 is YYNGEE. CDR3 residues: CASSVARTYSTDTQYF. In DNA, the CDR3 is TGTGCCAGCAGCGTAGCCCGGACTTATAGCACAGATACGCAGTATTTT.

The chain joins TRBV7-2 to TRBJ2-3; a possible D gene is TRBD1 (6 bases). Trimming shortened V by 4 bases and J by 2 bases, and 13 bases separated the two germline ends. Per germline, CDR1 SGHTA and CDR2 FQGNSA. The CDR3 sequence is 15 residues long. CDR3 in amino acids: CASSSYRDNTDTQYF. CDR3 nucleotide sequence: TGTGCCAGCAGCTCCTATCGGGACAACACAGATACGCAGTATTTT.

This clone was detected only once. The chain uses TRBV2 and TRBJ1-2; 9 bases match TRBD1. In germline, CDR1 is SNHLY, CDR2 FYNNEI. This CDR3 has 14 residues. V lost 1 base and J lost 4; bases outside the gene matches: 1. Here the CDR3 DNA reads TGTGCCAGCAGTGAAGACAGGGGGCTCTATGGCTACACCTTC. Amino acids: CASSEDRGLYGYTF.

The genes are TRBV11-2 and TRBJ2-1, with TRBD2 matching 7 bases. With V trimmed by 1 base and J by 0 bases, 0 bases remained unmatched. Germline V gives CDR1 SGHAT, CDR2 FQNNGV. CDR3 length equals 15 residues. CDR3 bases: TGTGCCAGCAGCTTAGGCGGGGGCTCCTACAATGAGCAGTTCTTC. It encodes CASSLGGGSYNEQFF.

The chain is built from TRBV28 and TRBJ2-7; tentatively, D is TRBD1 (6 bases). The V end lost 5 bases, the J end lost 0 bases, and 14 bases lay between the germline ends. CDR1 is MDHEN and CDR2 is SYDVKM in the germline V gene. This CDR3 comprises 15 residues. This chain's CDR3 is CASSAFRGSSYEQYF. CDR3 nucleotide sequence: TGTGCCAGCAGTGCGTTTAGGGGGAGCTCCTACGAGCAGTACTTC.

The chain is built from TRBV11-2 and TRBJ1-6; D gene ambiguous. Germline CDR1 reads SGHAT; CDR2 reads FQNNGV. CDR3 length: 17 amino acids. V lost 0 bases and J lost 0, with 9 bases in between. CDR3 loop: CASSLEVGGSYNSPLHF. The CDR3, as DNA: TGTGCCAGCAGCTTAGAGGTGGGAGGCTCCTATAATTCACCCCTCCACTTT.

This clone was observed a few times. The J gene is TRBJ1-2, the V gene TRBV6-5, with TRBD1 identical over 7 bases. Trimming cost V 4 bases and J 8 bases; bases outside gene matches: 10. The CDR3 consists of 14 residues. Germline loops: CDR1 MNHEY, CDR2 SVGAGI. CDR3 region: CASSSQGGGGGYTF. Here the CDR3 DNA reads TGTGCCAGCAGTTCCCAGGGGGGGGGCGGAGGCTACACCTTC.

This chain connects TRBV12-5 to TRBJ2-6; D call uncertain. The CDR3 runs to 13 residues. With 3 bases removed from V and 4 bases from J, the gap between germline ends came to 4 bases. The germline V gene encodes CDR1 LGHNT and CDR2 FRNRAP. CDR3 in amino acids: CASGFPGANVLTF. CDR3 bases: TGTGCTAGTGGTTTCCCGGGGGCCAACGTCCTGACTTTC.

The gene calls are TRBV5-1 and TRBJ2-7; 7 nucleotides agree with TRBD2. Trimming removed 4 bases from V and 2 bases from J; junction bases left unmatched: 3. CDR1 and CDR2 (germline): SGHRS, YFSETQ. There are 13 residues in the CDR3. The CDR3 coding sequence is TGCGCCAGCAGCCCGGGGGGTACCTACGAGCAGTACTTC. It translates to CASSPGGTYEQYF.

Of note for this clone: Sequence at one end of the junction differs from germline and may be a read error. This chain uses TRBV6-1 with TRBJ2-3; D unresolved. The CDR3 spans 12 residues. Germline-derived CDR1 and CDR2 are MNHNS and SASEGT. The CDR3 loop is CASSDLTDAQYF. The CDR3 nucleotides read TGTGCCAGCAGTGACCTCACAGATGCGCAGTATTTT.

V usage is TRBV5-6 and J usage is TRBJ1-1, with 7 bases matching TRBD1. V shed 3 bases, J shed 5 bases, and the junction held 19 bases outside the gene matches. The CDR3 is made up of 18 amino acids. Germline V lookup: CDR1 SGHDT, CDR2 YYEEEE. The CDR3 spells CASSSTGWNGIVNTEAFF. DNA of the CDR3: TGTGCCAGCAGCTCGACAGGGTGGAACGGGATTGTCAATACTGAAGCTTTCTTT. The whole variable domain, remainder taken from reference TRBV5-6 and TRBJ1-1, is DAGVTQSPTHLIKTRGQQVTLRCSPKSGHDTVSWYQQALGQGPQFIFQYYEEEERQRGNFPDRFSGHQFPNYSSELNVNALLLGDSALYLCASSSTGWNGIVNTEAFFGQGTRLTVV.

In DNA form, the CDR3 reads TGTGCCAGCAGCCAAGCAGGGGGCGGGACTGAAGCTTTCTTT. Residues: CASSQAGGGTEAFF. This sequence joins TRBV14 and TRBJ1-1; 8 positions agree with TRBD1. J was trimmed by 5 bases and V by 1 base; bases with no gene match: 3. The CDR3 covers 14 residues. Germline CDR1 is SGHDN and CDR2 is FVKESK.